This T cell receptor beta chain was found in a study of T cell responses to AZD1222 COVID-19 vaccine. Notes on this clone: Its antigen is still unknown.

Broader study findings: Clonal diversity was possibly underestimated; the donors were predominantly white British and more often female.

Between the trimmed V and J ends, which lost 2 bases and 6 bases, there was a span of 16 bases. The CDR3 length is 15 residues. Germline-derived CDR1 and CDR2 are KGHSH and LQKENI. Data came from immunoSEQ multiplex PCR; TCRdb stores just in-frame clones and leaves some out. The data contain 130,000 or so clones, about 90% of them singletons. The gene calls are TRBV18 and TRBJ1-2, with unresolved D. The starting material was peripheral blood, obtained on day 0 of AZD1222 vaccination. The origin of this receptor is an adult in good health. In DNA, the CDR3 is TGTGCCAGCTCACCAGAAAAGGGAGCGACGGATGGCTACACCTTC. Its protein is CASSPEKGATDGYTF.